This T cell receptor delta chain was retrieved from a study of Vδ1+ human thymocytes. With regard to this clone: Its antigen is still unknown.

Per the germline V gene, CDR1 is TSWWSYY and CDR2 is QGS. The CDR3 totals 22 residues. Unmatched junction bases numbered 21, after V lost 2 bases and J lost 2 bases. Extracted RNA was reverse transcribed into cDNA. Pooled V-gene forward primers with one constant-region reverse primer generated the CDR3 amplicons by multiplex PCR. TCRdb re-processed the multiplex PCR reads via CATT. The profile covers 80,000 or so delta-chain clones, with approximately 37% appearing a single time and under 0.3% taken by the ten largest. Broader study findings: In the thymus, TRG and TRD repertoires looked highly polyclonal with Gaussian CDR3 lengths.

The sequence came from a boy under two years old who had congenital heart surgery. The rearrangement uses TRDV1 and TRDJ1, with TRDD3 identical over 12 bases. Sequencing was done on a sample of Vdelta1+ gamma-delta thymocytes from the thymus. Subset: FACS-sorted CD3+ TCRalphabeta- TCRVdelta1+ TCRVdelta2- thymocytes. The DNA of the CDR3 is TGTGCTCTTGGGGAATTCGGTTTTCTGTGCCCTGGGGGATACGCCTGGACCGATAAACTCATCTTT. Its protein is CALGEFGFLCPGGYAWTDKLIF.